This T cell receptor beta chain is drawn from a study of blood T cell repertoires in COVID-19 (dated by TCRdb to 2020 to 2022). Regarding the research as a whole: Collaborator samples came from the United States, Italy and Spain and covered acute and convalescent phases of COVID-19. The material from the prospective study consisted of cDNA or gDNA derived from T cells, B-cell-depleted T cells, or PBMCs. Subjects who had been exposed to COVID-19, were actively infected with it, or had recovered from it provided the deeply sampled blood TCRbeta repertoires that made up the dataset. The repertoires were made available in a free public database intended to serve as a resource for research on the immune response to SARS-CoV-2. The samples were drawn from the first 160 participants of the ongoing ImmuneRACE study and from 1,200 or so subjects provided by 6 global collaborators. The sample metadata nearly always contained a de-identified subject ID, COVID-19 status, age in years and sex. Where available, HLA class I and class II types were taken from metadata supplied by the sample provider and were not determined by assay-based typing. The paper's findings and limits, for the study overall: The amount of clinical and demographic metadata varied by source and participant and was provided uncurated.

The immunoSEQ Assay, a bias-controlled multiplex PCR, was used to amplify TCRbeta CDR3 regions from genomic DNA. In the source study's methods: Nucleated cell counts per sample were estimated from amplification of reference gene primers within the assay. To quantify the absolute abundance of each unique TCRbeta CDR3 rearrangement, sequence reads were collapsed and filtered. Productive Simpson clonality was computed per sample as the square root of Simpson's diversity index over productive rearrangements. The clones in this table, taken by TCRdb from immuneACCESS, are in-frame only. Not every clone is retained; where verified, under half of the shortfall comes from an unresolved V gene, and the cause of the rest is unknown. Clonal size and the V and J genes are those of that table, whereas D and trimming came from the DNA. In all, the sample holds over 200,000 clones, and around 80% of those were seen once. The top ten clones comprise around 18% of the sample.

The collaborating institutions used their own protocols to collect whole blood in K2EDTA tubes. For TCRbeta analysis, collaborator samples were shipped as frozen whole blood, as isolated PBMCs, or as DNA extracted from either sample type. The table lists this clone with a count of one. Its antigen has not been determined. No much larger clone exists at a distance of one base, and base qualities are not known. Taken from the germline V gene (reference sequence), the CDR1 and CDR2 loops are LNHDA and SQIVND. From its cysteine to its phenylalanine, the CDR3 spans 13 amino acids. The only DNA kept is the CDR3, 39 bases in frame from the first base. V and J are trimmed by 10 bases and 3 bases, and the gene matches miss 7 bases of the junction.

Material: peripheral blood. This clonotype was sampled from a woman at least 80 years old with active or convalescent COVID-19. The receptor chain draws on TRBV19 and TRBJ2-7; 9 bases in the middle match TRBD1. CDR3 loop: CATTKGQGYEQYF. The DNA sequence is as follows: TGTGCCACAACCAAGGGACAGGGCTACGAGCAGTACTTC.